Below are 30 T cell receptor beta chains sequenced from a single sample in a study of persistence of HIV-infected CD4 T cells (dated by TCRdb to the early 2020s). Which antigens these TCRs recognize remains unknown. This specimen's treatment or condition label, interpreted: suppressive antiretroviral therapy. Cells were stimulated with anti-CD3/anti-CD28 magnetic beads as a nonspecific positive control representing the CD4+ T cell repertoire. CD4+ T cells that responded were sorted based on upregulation of both CD40 ligand and CD69. The immunoSEQ hsTCRB assay version 4 in survey mode was used to sequence TCRbeta repertoires from genomic DNA. What TCRdb holds here is the immuneACCESS table cut down to in-frame rearrangements. Part of the clones is not present; checked against another copy, under half of the missing clones reflect an unresolved V gene, and the others are unexplained. The table for this sample lists tens of thousands of clones; less than 90% of them were counted only once. The ten top clones hold approximately 0.5% of the sample.

Material: CD4+ T cells sorted from PBMCs after 18-hour stimulation, obtained from a patient who received antiretroviral therapy. This specimen's cell subset or site label, interpreted: CD40L+CD69+ CD4 T cells responding to anti-CD3/anti-CD28 beads, representing the overall repertoire. All receptors derive from an adult woman with HIV who was CMV-seropositive.

This chain uses TRBV6-5 with TRBJ2-5, with 10 bases matching TRBD2. V lost 2 bases to trimming and J lost 4 bases; unmatched junction nucleotides: 1. The germline V gene has CDR1 MNHEY and CDR2 SVGAGI. The CDR3 sequence is 14 residues long. The CDR3 region is CASSYIAGGETQYF. CDR3 in DNA: TGTGCCAGCAGTTACATAGCGGGGGGAGAGACCCAGTACTTC.

The rearrangement links TRBV5-6 to TRBJ2-7; 7 nucleotides agree with TRBD1. Per the germline V gene, CDR1 is SGHDT and CDR2 is YYEEEE. J gave up 5 bases and V 2 bases, and 7 bases lay outside the gene matches. CDR3 length: 14 amino acids. In nucleotides, the CDR3 is TGTGCCAGCAGCTTACCTAACAGGGGTAACGAGCAGTACGTC. Translation gives CASSLPNRGNEQYV.

J is TRBJ2-3 and V is TRBV4-2; 9 bases are shared with TRBD1. The J segment lost 0 bases and the V segment lost 7 bases, leaving 5 bases of the junction unmatched. Germline V lookup: CDR1 LGHNA, CDR2 YNFKEQ. This CDR3 spans 15 amino acids. CDR3 sequence reads: CASTPGQGSTDTQYF. The CDR3, as DNA: TGTGCCAGCACCCCGGGACAGGGAAGCACAGATACGCAGTATTTT.

The chain joins TRBV19 to TRBJ1-1; TRBD1 might be the D (6 bases). Germline CDR1 LNHDA, CDR2 SQIVND (reference sequence). V dropped 3 bases and J dropped 6 bases, with 11 bases sitting between them. The CDR3 totals 13 residues. CDR3 sequence reads: CASSMFRGAEAFF. The CDR3 nucleotides are TGTGCCAGTAGTATGTTCAGGGGCGCTGAAGCTTTCTTT.

The chain recombines TRBV4-2 with TRBJ1-1, with D tentatively TRBD1 (5 bases). The CDR3 is 14 residues long. The V gene lost 5 bases and the J gene lost 5 bases, with 15 bases spanning the gap. The germline CDR1 and CDR2 sequences are LGHNA and YNFKEQ. In DNA form, the CDR3 reads TGTGCCAGCAGCGGAGGGGCCTTGGGGACTGAAGCTTTCTTT. Translating gives CASSGGALGTEAFF.

The V call is TRBV19, the J call TRBJ1-1, with 9 bases lining up with TRBD1. V trimming: 10 bases; J trimming: 4 bases; junction bases outside the gene matches: 13. This CDR3 region has 15 residues. The germline gives CDR1 LNHDA, CDR2 SQIVND (reference sequence). CDR3 sequence: CATDDRGFGGTEAFF. CDR3 nucleotide sequence: TGTGCCACCGATGACAGGGGGTTCGGAGGCACTGAAGCTTTCTTT.

This clone appeared a single time. The DNA for the CDR3 is TGTGCCAGCAGTCACCAAGCAATACAGGGCCATAGCAATCAGCCCCAGCATTTT. It translates to CASSHQAIQGHSNQPQHF. The chain carries TRBV2 and TRBJ1-5, with D perhaps TRBD1 (6 bases). Germline CDR1 reads SNHLY; CDR2 reads FYNNEI. The V and J ends lost 5 bases and 0 bases respectively, with 20 bases between them. The CDR3 totals 18 residues.

The chain recombines TRBV7-2 with TRBJ1-1; 7 nucleotides agree with TRBD1. The CDR3 runs to 16 residues. The J segment lost 8 bases and the V segment lost 5 bases, leaving 17 bases of the junction unmatched. Germline values: CDR1 SGHTA, CDR2 FQGNSA. This CDR3 reads CASSTSEGQMSAEAFF. In DNA, the CDR3 is TGTGCCAGCAGCACTAGCGAGGGACAGATGTCGGCGGAAGCTTTCTTT.

The chain employs TRBV3-1 (or the pseudogene TRBV3-2) and TRBJ2-6, with TRBD1 identical over 10 bases. With V trimmed by 1 base and J by 4 bases, 4 bases remained unmatched. CDR1 is LGHDT and CDR2 is YNNKEL in the germline V gene (reference sequence). This CDR3 is 17 amino acids long. The chain's CDR3 is CASSQGDRGEGANVLTF. The CDR3 DNA follows: TGTGCCAGCAGCCAAGGGGACAGGGGCGAAGGGGCCAACGTCCTGACTTTC.

This chain links TRBV5-1 with TRBJ1-4; 8 nucleotides agree with TRBD1. Germline trimming cut 5 bases from V and 6 bases from J; bases unmatched to any gene: 9. From germline, CDR1 is SGHRS and CDR2 YFSETQ. CDR3 size: 15 residues. CDR3 loop: CASRSPGQGDEKLFF. The CDR3, as DNA: TGCGCCAGCAGGTCTCCCGGACAGGGCGATGAAAAACTGTTTTTT.

The rearrangement uses TRBV5-1 and TRBJ1-3; 7 bases are shared with TRBD1. CDR1 is SGHRS, CDR2 YFSETQ, per germline. CDR3 length: 14 residues. J lost 3 bases, V lost 0 bases, and 0 bases had no gene match. The CDR3 DNA reads as TGCGCCAGCAGCTTGGACAGGGGTGGAAACACCATATATTTT. Its protein is CASSLDRGGNTIYF.

In the case of this clone: Its ends do not fully match the called genes, so a read error is possible. This chain uses TRBV5-4 with TRBJ1-3; perhaps TRBD1 as D (5 bases). Germline CDR1 SGHNT, CDR2 YYREEE (reference sequence). This CDR3 comprises 16 residues. The DNA for the CDR3 is TGTGCCAGCAACTTGGCGGGACGGCACTCTGGAAACACCATATATTTT. Encoded protein: CASNLAGRHSGNTIYF.

This clone was seen only once. The CDR3 coding sequence is TGTGCCAGCAGCGTGGGACGGGCGAACACTGAAGCTTTCTTT. Protein: CASSVGRANTEAFF. The chain links TRBV5-8 to TRBJ1-1; tentative D call: TRBD1 (5 bases). Germline CDR1 SGHTS, CDR2 YDEGEE. Trimming removed 4 bases at V and 1 base at J, with 11 bases between. There are 14 residues in the CDR3.

The chain joins TRBV12-3 or TRBV12-4 to TRBJ1-3; D not resolved. The germline V and J ends were trimmed by 6 bases and 5 bases, with 2 bases remaining between them. CDR3 length: 10 amino acids. In nucleotides, the CDR3 is TGTGCCAGCAGCCGAAACACCATATATTTT. This gives the protein CASSRNTIYF.

The chain uses TRBV2 and TRBJ1-2; D unresolved. The V gene's germline CDR1 is SNHLY and CDR2 FYNNEI. The ends were cut back, 2 bases at V and 2 bases at J, with 12 bases in the middle. The CDR3 contains 15 residues. The DNA for the CDR3 is TGTGCCAGCAGTGAAAAAAGAGGAACCAACTATGGCTACACCTTC. Protein: CASSEKRGTNYGYTF.

The V and J genes are TRBV10-2 and TRBJ2-7, with a tentative D call TRBD2 (6 bases). The CDR3 spans 18 residues. Between the trimmed V and J ends, which lost 5 bases and 2 bases, there was a span of 25 bases. CDR1 and CDR2 (germline): WSHSY, SAAADI. The CDR3 DNA sequence: TGCGCCAGCAGTTCCCCCCGGGGCCCCCTACGGAGGGCCTACGAGCAGTACTTC. Protein sequence: CASSSPRGPLRRAYEQYF.

V gene TRBV20-1 combines with J gene TRBJ1-6, with D possibly being TRBD1 (5 bases). Germline values: CDR1 DFQATT, CDR2 SNEGSKA (reference sequence). V dropped 3 bases and J dropped 5 bases, with 8 bases sitting between them. The CDR3 runs 13 residues. The CDR3 coding sequence is TGCAGTGCTAGTCAAGGGGATAATTCACCCCTCCACTTT. It translates to CSASQGDNSPLHF.

Only a few counts were recorded for this clone. The V and J genes are TRBV2 and TRBJ2-2, with 7 positions matching TRBD2. The V gene's germline CDR1 is SNHLY and CDR2 FYNNEI. The V gene end was trimmed by 2 bases and the J gene end by 7 bases; junction bases not matched to a gene: 10. The CDR3 length is 16 residues. In DNA form, the CDR3 reads TGTGCCAGCAGTGAATGGGGCGCAGGGAGGGGCGGGGAGCTGTTTTTT. Translated: CASSEWGAGRGGELFF.

The chain couples TRBV30 to TRBJ1-3; D not resolved. This CDR3 region has 13 residues. The germline V gene encodes CDR1 GTSNPN and CDR2 SVGIG (reference sequence). V was pared by 0 bases and J by 4 bases, with 7 bases between. CDR3 in amino acids: CAWSVLLGNTIYF. The CDR3 region has the DNA TGTGCCTGGAGTGTATTGTTGGGAAACACCATATATTTT.

The J gene is TRBJ1-1, the V gene TRBV6-5; 7 nucleotides match TRBD1. This CDR3 has 15 amino acids. The germline V gene encodes CDR1 MNHEY and CDR2 SVGAGI. J gave up 5 bases and V 5 bases, and 11 bases lay outside the gene matches. This chain's CDR3 is CASSPETGRWTEAFF. For the CDR3, the DNA is TGTGCCAGCAGTCCAGAGACAGGGAGATGGACTGAAGCTTTCTTT.

This chain links TRBV29-1 with TRBJ1-2; D gene ambiguous. This CDR3 has 13 residues. Germline V gene data show CDR1 as SQVTM and CDR2 as ANQGSEA. Deletions cut 4 bases from V and 8 bases from J, with 17 bases between. CDR3 DNA sequence: TGCAGCGTTGCCTCATCCCGGACGTTGGGCTACACCTTC. Amino acids: CSVASSRTLGYTF.

The chain combines TRBV30 with TRBJ1-4; TRBD1 is a possible D gene (6 bases). V lost 5 bases, J lost 7 bases, and 11 bases lay in between. This CDR3 is 12 amino acids long. CDR1 GTSNPN and CDR2 SVGIG come from the germline V gene (reference sequence). CDR3 loop: CAWAGDPEKLFF. CDR3 DNA: TGTGCCTGGGCAGGGGATCCTGAAAAACTGTTTTTT.

As DNA, the CDR3 is TGTGCTAGTCTTATGCGGGTTTCTGAAGCTTTCTTT. It specifies CASLMRVSEAFF. The rearrangement links TRBV12-5 to TRBJ1-1; D call uncertain. The ends were cut back, 8 bases at V and 6 bases at J, with 13 bases in the middle. The CDR3 is 12 residues long. Germline lookup yields CDR1 LGHNT and CDR2 FRNRAP. Full variable domain (remainder filled in from reference TRBV12-5 and TRBJ1-1): DARVTQTPRHKVTEMGQEVTMRCQPILGHNTVFWYRQTMMQGLELLAYFRNRAPLDDSGMPKDRFSAEMPDATLATLKIQPSEPRDSAVYFCASLMRVSEAFFGQGTRLTVV.

CDR3 sequence: CASSLLTGGGDPYEQYV. The CDR3 nucleotides read TGTGCCAGCAGCCTGTTAACGGGAGGGGGCGATCCCTACGAGCAGTACGTC. The gene calls are TRBV21-1 and TRBJ2-7; TRBD2, the table's D call, lacks a check against the DNA. TRBV21-1 is described as a pseudogene. The CDR3 contains 17 residues.

The gene calls are TRBV12-3 or TRBV12-4 and TRBJ2-2; D perhaps matches TRBD1 (5 bases). V lost 4 bases, J lost 4 bases, and 7 bases lay in between. This CDR3 is built from 13 residues. CDR3 protein: CASSSRATGELFF. For the CDR3, the DNA is TGTGCCAGCAGTTCCAGGGCCACCGGGGAGCTGTTTTTT.

The chain carries TRBV9 and TRBJ1-3; possibly TRBD1 for D (6 bases). Trimming stripped 1 base from V and 4 bases from J, with 12 bases between. CDR3 size: 15 residues. Germline V gives CDR1 SGDLS, CDR2 YYNGEE. In DNA, the CDR3 is TGTGCCAGCAGCGTATCAACAGGGTGGGGAAACACCATATATTTT. Residues: CASSVSTGWGNTIYF.

V usage is TRBV9 and J usage is TRBJ1-2, with D possibly being TRBD1 (6 bases). The CDR3 runs 14 residues. Germline loops: CDR1 SGDLS, CDR2 YYNGEE. Trimming stripped 4 bases from V and 10 bases from J, with 20 bases between. The chain's CDR3 is CASSPTDSYGNYTF. CDR3 in DNA: TGTGCCAGCAGCCCCACGGACAGCTATGGTAACTACACCTTC.

The V call is TRBV5-6, the J call TRBJ1-1; no firm D call. CDR1 is SGHDT, CDR2 YYEEEE, per germline. The CDR3 extends over 12 amino acids. The V end lost 1 base, the J end lost 7 bases, and 8 bases lay between the germline ends. The CDR3 region is CASSLTRIEAFF. CDR3 bases: TGTGCCAGCAGCTTGACACGGATTGAAGCTTTCTTT. The complete variable domain, with remaining parts taken from reference TRBV5-6 and TRBJ1-1, reads DAGVTQSPTHLIKTRGQQVTLRCSPKSGHDTVSWYQQALGQGPQFIFQYYEEEERQRGNFPDRFSGHQFPNYSSELNVNALLLGDSALYLCASSLTRIEAFFGQGTRLTVV.

This clone was picked up one time. This chain uses TRBV6-6 with TRBJ1-6; no reliable D call. This CDR3 is built from 15 residues. From germline, CDR1 is MNHNY and CDR2 SVGAGI (reference sequence). Trimming stripped 8 bases from V and 0 bases from J, with 11 bases between. The CDR3 here is CASGRARSYNSPLHF. The DNA for the CDR3 is TGTGCCAGCGGACGGGCCCGCTCCTATAATTCACCCCTCCACTTT.

This sequence joins TRBV6-4 and TRBJ1-1; the match to TRBD1 covers 8 bases. The CDR3 contains 11 residues. From germline, CDR1 is MRHNA and CDR2 SNTAGT. The V gene end was trimmed by 7 bases and the J gene end by 10 bases; junction bases not matched to a gene: 5. The CDR3 sequence: CASKGQGTAFF. The DNA of the CDR3 is TGTGCCAGCAAAGGACAGGGTACAGCTTTCTTT.